The 32 T cell receptor beta chains listed next were all sequenced from one sample in a study of T cell clones after liver transplantation. Repertoires were generated with immunoSEQ multiplex PCR, while TCRdb's copy carries only in-frame clones and drops some. The sample yields more than 95,000 clones, about 86% seen once. Sequences were derived from CD4+ T cells from blood, sampled roughly 50 months after liver transplant. The receptors were gathered from a human patient who received a liver transplant. Part of the T cells may come from the graft donor.

The chain joins TRBV19 to TRBJ2-3, with a tentative D call TRBD2 (5 bases). This CDR3 comprises 15 residues. The V end lost 8 bases, the J end lost 2 bases, and 17 bases lay between the germline ends. Germline-derived CDR1 and CDR2 are LNHDA and SQIVND (reference sequence). The CDR3 loop is CASSSAGSDTDTQYF. Written as DNA, the CDR3 is TGTGCCAGTTCCTCTGCGGGCTCTGACACAGATACGCAGTATTTT.

The chain carries TRBV19 and TRBJ1-5; D unresolved. This CDR3 contains 13 residues. Germline V lookup: CDR1 LNHDA, CDR2 SQIVND (reference sequence). With 6 bases removed from V and 9 bases from J, the gap between germline ends came to 15 bases. CDR3 DNA: TGTGCCAGTAGCGGACCGACGATGTGGCCCCAGCATTTT. It is translated as CASSGPTMWPQHF.

In this sample, this clone turned up a few times. The rearrangement uses TRBV9 and TRBJ1-1, with D perhaps TRBD1 (5 bases). The CDR3 runs to 16 residues. Germline values: CDR1 SGDLS, CDR2 YYNGEE. V was cut by 0 bases and J by 0 bases, with 12 bases left in between. The CDR3 DNA is TGTGCCAGCAGCGTAGTGTCCCCGGGGCTGAACACTGAAGCTTTCTTT. This translates into CASSVVSPGLNTEAFF.

This chain connects TRBV7-6 to TRBJ2-3; 12 bases align to TRBD2. Germline V lookup: CDR1 SGHVS, CDR2 FNYEAQ. The CDR3 is 14 amino acids. V lost 3 bases and J lost 5; bases outside the gene matches: 0. CDR3: CASSLGLAGDTQYF. As DNA, the CDR3 is TGTGCCAGCAGCTTGGGACTAGCGGGAGATACGCAGTATTTT.

A note on this clone: Given a much more abundant clone one base away, this may be a read error. The V call is TRBV9, the J call TRBJ2-3; D uncertain. V was clipped by 0 bases and J by 5 bases, with 1 base between them. The germline CDR1 and CDR2 sequences are SGDLS and YYNGEE. This CDR3 has 11 residues. DNA for the CDR3: TGTGCCAGCAGCGTAGGAGATACGCAGTATTTT. This encodes CASSVGDTQYF.

This chain uses TRBV4-1 with TRBJ2-2, with D possibly TRBD2 on 5 matching bases. The CDR3 contains 13 residues. Trimming took off 4 bases at V and 6 bases at J, with 9 bases between the two ends. CDR1 is MGHRA, CDR2 YSYEKL, per germline. The CDR3 region is CASSRGLPGELFF. In nucleotides, the CDR3 is TGCGCCAGCAGCCGCGGACTTCCCGGGGAGCTGTTTTTT.

This clone was detected once. The rearrangement joins TRBV4-1 to TRBJ2-7; D remains ambiguous. The V and J ends lost 1 base and 2 bases respectively, with 3 bases between them. There are 12 residues in the CDR3. Germline V gives CDR1 MGHRA, CDR2 YSYEKL. CDR3 amino acids: CASSQVPYEQYF. The CDR3 nucleotides read TGCGCCAGCAGCCAAGTCCCCTACGAGCAGTACTTC.

This clone has at least ten counts. The rearrangement uses TRBV4-2 and TRBJ1-6, with 8 bases that match TRBD1. In germline, CDR1 is LGHNA, CDR2 YNFKEQ. After removal of 5 bases from V and 7 bases from J, the junction contained 10 bases not matched to a gene. This CDR3 comprises 16 residues. The DNA for the CDR3 is TGTGCCAGCAGCTCCTACCGGGACAGGCAAAATTCACCCCTCCACTTT. It encodes CASSSYRDRQNSPLHF.

This sequence joins TRBV19 and TRBJ1-1; D ambiguous. Germline CDR1 and CDR2: LNHDA and SQIVND (reference sequence). The CDR3 totals 14 residues. Between the trimmed V and J ends, which lost 5 bases and 0 bases, there was a span of 10 bases. The CDR3, as DNA: TGTGCCAGTAGTTCCCAACTCATGAACACTGAAGCTTTCTTT. Translated, it gives CASSSQLMNTEAFF.

The chain combines TRBV29-1 with TRBJ2-5; D is uncertain. V gave up 2 bases and J gave up 8 bases, with 9 bases separating them. Germline CDR1 and CDR2: SQVTM and ANQGSEA. This CDR3 has 11 amino acids. The CDR3 reads CSVESAGTQYF. CDR3 bases: TGCAGCGTTGAAAGCGCAGGCACCCAGTACTTC.

This chain joins TRBV27 and TRBJ2-5; D is perhaps TRBD1 (5 bases). CDR3 length: 18 amino acids. Germline-derived CDR1 and CDR2 are MNHEY and SMNVEV (reference sequence). V was trimmed by 1 base and J by 1 base, leaving 19 bases between them. This chain's CDR3 is CASSLFSRGQGSQETQYF. In DNA, the CDR3 is TGTGCCAGCAGTTTATTCTCTCGTGGGCAGGGCAGCCAAGAGACCCAGTACTTC.

The chain employs TRBV5-4 and TRBJ2-5, with a tentative D call TRBD2 (5 bases). V was shortened by 0 bases and J by 5 bases, with 11 bases between the two germline ends. This CDR3 is 14 amino acids long. CDR1 is SGHNT and CDR2 is YYREEE in the germline V gene (reference sequence). Here the CDR3 DNA reads TGTGCCAGCAGCTTGGAGCCGGAGGACGAGACCCAGTACTTC. The encoded protein is CASSLEPEDETQYF.

The rearrangement links TRBV9 to TRBJ1-6; TRBD1 matches at 8 bases. V lost 1 base to trimming and J lost 9 bases; unmatched junction nucleotides: 0. Germline CDR1 SGDLS, CDR2 YYNGEE. CDR3 length equals 13 residues. The CDR3 nucleotides read TGTGCCAGCAGCGTAACAGGGGGTTCACCCCTCCACTTT. It is translated as CASSVTGGSPLHF.

The chain has TRBV6-5 and TRBJ2-7; TRBD2 matches at 7 bases. Germline CDR1 MNHEY, CDR2 SVGAGI. The ends lost 4 bases at V and 7 bases at J; junction bases unmatched: 7. The CDR3 length is 13 residues. CDR3 residues: CASSSGGWREQYF. Here the CDR3 DNA reads TGTGCCAGCAGTTCCGGGGGGTGGCGGGAGCAGTACTTC.

The chain couples TRBV27 to TRBJ1-1; D ambiguous. The germline CDR1 and CDR2 sequences are MNHEY and SMNVEV (reference sequence). V lost 3 bases to trimming and J lost 4 bases, with 12 bases between them. The CDR3 totals 14 residues. CDR3 sequence: CASSFRTPGTEAFF. The CDR3 coding sequence is TGTGCCAGCAGTTTTCGGACGCCGGGCACTGAAGCTTTCTTT.

V gene TRBV30 combines with J gene TRBJ1-5; perhaps TRBD1 as D (5 bases). V dropped 5 bases and J dropped 4 bases, with 9 bases sitting between them. This CDR3 is 12 amino acids long. The germline V gene encodes CDR1 GTSNPN and CDR2 SVGIG (reference sequence). The CDR3 region has the DNA TGTGCCTGGGGGGCCGGGAATCAGCCCCAGCATTTT. Amino acids: CAWGAGNQPQHF.

The CDR3, as DNA: TGCGCCAGCAGCTTGGAGCAGGGAACTTCAACTAATGAAAAACTGTTTTTT. It is translated as CASSLEQGTSTNEKLFF. The chain combines TRBV5-1 with TRBJ1-4; tentatively, D is TRBD1 (5 bases). Trimming pared 0 bases from V and 0 bases from J, leaving 12 bases between. This CDR3 region has 17 residues. CDR1 is SGHRS and CDR2 is YFSETQ in the germline V gene.

This chain links TRBV5-1 with TRBJ1-2; D ambiguous. V lost 0 bases and J 8 bases, leaving 11 bases between the germline ends. Germline-derived CDR1 and CDR2 are SGHRS and YFSETQ. There are 13 residues in the CDR3. This CDR3 reads CASSLEAGGGYTF. DNA of the CDR3: TGCGCCAGCAGCTTGGAGGCCGGAGGGGGCTACACCTTC.

The rearrangement links TRBV7-9 to TRBJ2-7; 7 bases are shared with TRBD1. Germline CDR1 and CDR2: SEHNR and FQNEAQ (reference sequence). With V trimmed by 1 base and J by 2 bases, 5 bases remained unmatched. The CDR3 length is 15 residues. CDR3 region: CASSLGTGRPYEQYF. The CDR3 DNA is TGTGCCAGCAGCTTAGGGACAGGTAGACCCTACGAGCAGTACTTC.

The rearrangement uses TRBV4-1 and TRBJ2-1, with 9 bases lining up with TRBD2. Germline assignment: CDR1 MGHRA and CDR2 YSYEKL. This CDR3 spans 13 amino acids. After removal of 2 bases from V and 9 bases from J, the junction contained 2 bases not matched to a gene. The CDR3 reads CASSQSGLAEQFF. CDR3 DNA: TGCGCCAGCAGCCAATCGGGACTAGCTGAGCAGTTCTTC.

The chain is built from TRBV9 and TRBJ2-1, with 7 bases matching TRBD1. The CDR3 totals 16 residues. Trimming at V came to 0 bases and at J to 6 bases, leaving 9 bases not matched to a gene. Germline values: CDR1 SGDLS, CDR2 YYNGEE. The chain's CDR3 is CASSVASTGRGNEQFF. The CDR3 DNA follows: TGTGCCAGCAGCGTAGCTTCGACAGGGAGAGGCAATGAGCAGTTCTTC.

The J gene is TRBJ2-7, the V gene TRBV18; 9 positions match TRBD1. Trimming took 3 bases from V and 2 from J; bases not matched to a gene: 8. This CDR3 contains 16 residues. The germline V gene has CDR1 KGHSH and CDR2 LQKENI. In DNA, the CDR3 is TGTGCCAGCTCACCTATGACAGGGGGTTTAACCTACGAGCAGTACTTC. The encoded protein is CASSPMTGGLTYEQYF.

The chain couples TRBV5-1 to TRBJ1-1, with 7 bases matching TRBD1. J lost 7 bases, V lost 0 bases, and 3 bases had no gene match. Germline V lookup: CDR1 SGHRS, CDR2 YFSETQ. The CDR3 is made up of 13 amino acids. The DNA for the CDR3 is TGCGCCAGCAGCTTGGAGGGGGACAGTGAAGCTTTCTTT. The encoded protein is CASSLEGDSEAFF. Supplemented by reference TRBV5-1 and TRBJ1-1, the full variable domain reads KAGVTQTPRYLIKTRGQQVTLSCSPISGHRSVSWYQQTPGQGLQFLFEYFSETQRNKGNFPGRFSGRQFSNSRSEMNVSTLELGDSALYLCASSLEGDSEAFFGQGTRLTVV.

For this clone: The identical CDR3 is also encoded by other nucleotide sequences in the sample. The chain has TRBV5-4 and TRBJ1-5; tentatively, D is TRBD1 (5 bases). Per germline, CDR1 SGHNT and CDR2 YYREEE (reference sequence). The V end lost 3 bases, the J end lost 4 bases, and 11 bases lay between the germline ends. This CDR3 contains 14 residues. The CDR3 region has the DNA TGTGCCAGCAGCTCGGACCAGGGTAATCAGCCCCAGCATTTT. Protein product: CASSSDQGNQPQHF.

The chain joins TRBV6-5 to TRBJ2-7, with 10 positions matching TRBD1. Germline CDR1 and CDR2: MNHEY and SVGAGI. The CDR3 extends over 14 amino acids. V gave up 2 bases and J gave up 2 bases; unmatched junction bases: 0. DNA for the CDR3: TGTGCCAGCAGTTACGGACAGGGGGCCTACGAGCAGTACTTC. It is translated as CASSYGQGAYEQYF.

The V gene is TRBV10-1, the J gene TRBJ2-7, with D possibly being TRBD1 (6 bases). The CDR3 totals 14 residues. Per the germline V gene, CDR1 is WNHNN and CDR2 is SYGVQD (reference sequence). V was trimmed by 6 bases and J by 2 bases, leaving 14 bases between them. The CDR3 DNA sequence: TGCGCCAGCAGCCCCTTGGACAGTACCTACGAGCAGTACTTC. Encoded protein: CASSPLDSTYEQYF.

A remark on this clone: The sample has other DNA sequences that encode this CDR3 too. The chain is built from TRBV5-4 and TRBJ1-3; weak D call: TRBD1 (5 bases). CDR3 size: 14 residues. Trimming left V 2 bases short and J 0 bases short, with 6 bases between. The germline V gene has CDR1 SGHNT and CDR2 YYREEE (reference sequence). CDR3: CASSLQDSGNTIYF. The CDR3 nucleotides are TGTGCCAGCAGCTTACAGGACTCTGGAAACACCATATATTTT.

This clone was found once. The rearrangement joins TRBV7-2 to TRBJ2-5; D remains ambiguous. Germline CDR1 is SGHTA and CDR2 is FQGNSA. The CDR3 contains 11 residues. V was cut by 2 bases and J by 7 bases, with 5 bases left in between. The DNA of the CDR3 is TGTGCCAGCAGCTTACTCCCGACCCAGTACTTC. Protein: CASSLLPTQYF.

This clone was detected a few times. The chain links TRBV6-1 to TRBJ2-1; 10 bases line up with TRBD2. V shed 2 bases, J shed 10 bases, and the junction held 2 bases outside the gene matches. The V gene's germline CDR1 is MNHNS and CDR2 SASEGT. This CDR3 is 13 amino acids long. CDR3 in amino acids: CASSESGRGEQFF. The CDR3, as DNA: TGTGCCAGCAGTGAAAGCGGGAGGGGCGAGCAGTTCTTC.

The rearrangement links TRBV19 to TRBJ1-5, with D possibly TRBD1 on 5 matching bases. This CDR3 is built from 15 residues. Germline CDR1 LNHDA, CDR2 SQIVND (reference sequence). V was pared by 1 base and J by 10 bases, with 17 bases between. CDR3 bases: TGTGCCAGTAGTATAGCTAGGGGTGGAGCCGGACCCCAGCATTTT. Translating gives CASSIARGGAGPQHF.

The sample holds a few counts of this clone. The gene calls are TRBV11-1 and TRBJ2-2, with 12 positions matching TRBD2. V was pared by 8 bases and J by 5 bases, with 6 bases of the junction left unmatched. CDR3 length equals 15 residues. The germline V gene encodes CDR1 SGHAT and CDR2 FQDESV (reference sequence). CDR3 protein: CASGLAGPGTGELFF. CDR3 sequence (DNA): TGTGCCAGCGGACTAGCGGGGCCTGGGACCGGGGAGCTGTTTTTT. Combining the CDR3 with reference TRBV11-1 and TRBJ2-2 gives the whole variable domain EAEVAQSPRYKITEKSQAVAFWCDPISGHATLYWYRQILGQGPELLVQFQDESVVDDSQLPKDRFSAERLKGVDSTLKIQPAELGDSAMYLCASGLAGPGTGELFFGEGSRLTVL.

The chain's CDR3 is CASSSSGRGEKQYF. In DNA form, the CDR3 reads TGTGCCAGCAGTTCTAGCGGGAGGGGGGAGAAGCAGTACTTC. The chain has TRBV6-5 and TRBJ2-7, with 12 nucleotides matching TRBD2. This CDR3 has 14 residues. Trimming removed 4 bases from V and 8 bases from J; junction bases left unmatched: 6. The germline V gene has CDR1 MNHEY and CDR2 SVGAGI.